This passage covers 22 T cell receptor beta chains from one sample sequenced in a study of molecular identifiers for immune sequencing clone quantification. TCRdb fed the PCR reads into MiXCR, producing one record per CDR3 protein. The sample lists approximately 500,000 distinct CDR3 sequences, about 22% occurring once. Sequenced: naive CD8+ T cells from blood, with Jurkat cell RNA spiked in. Indicated subset: FACS-sorted CD8+CD4-CCR7+CD45RA+ naive T cells. These receptors were collected from a human donor in good health. Some libraries in this study had Jurkat cell RNA spiked in.

Comments on this clonotype: One end of the junction does not line up with germline, which may come from a read error. The J gene is TRBJ2-5, the V gene TRBV7-7, with a possible D match to TRBD2 (5 bases). There are 15 residues in the CDR3. In germline, CDR1 is SSHAT, CDR2 FNYEAQ (reference sequence). In DNA form, the CDR3 reads TGTGCTAGCAGTCTAACCCCGGACCGGGGAGAGACCCAGTACTTC. Translated, it gives CASSLTPDRGETQYF.

To note about this clonotype: A much larger clone differs from this one at a single base, so this may be a read error. The chain employs TRBV5-1 and TRBJ2-5; unclear D gene. CDR1 and CDR2 (germline): SGHRS, YFSETQ. The CDR3 runs to 14 residues. The CDR3 DNA sequence: TGCGCCAGCAGCCCAAAAATTAACCAAGAGACCCAGCACTTC. This encodes CASSPKINQETQHF.

This clonotype has ten or more counts. CDR3: CASRTGFEPQHF. The CDR3 DNA follows: TGTGCCAGTAGGACAGGGTTCGAGCCCCAGCATTTT. The chain carries TRBV19 and TRBJ1-5; TRBD1 matches 7 bases. From germline, CDR1 is LNHDA and CDR2 SQIVND (reference sequence). The CDR3 sequence is 12 residues long. V shed 6 bases and J 8 bases; nucleotides not matched to a gene: 4.

In regard to this clonotype: At one boundary the junction diverges from the germline segment, which might be a read error. The V gene is TRBV7-9, the J gene TRBJ2-2, with D tentatively TRBD2 (5 bases). Per the germline V gene, CDR1 is SEHNR and CDR2 is FQNEAQ (reference sequence). The CDR3 has 12 residues. CDR3 sequence (DNA): TGTGCCAGCAGCTTAGTTCCCGGGGAGCTGCTTTTT. This codes for CASSLVPGELLF.

This clonotype was found many times. CDR3 DNA sequence: TGTGCCAGCAGCTTGAGAGGGGACGACACTGAAGCTTTCTTT. Translated, it gives CASSLRGDDTEAFF. This rearrangement joins TRBV13 to TRBJ1-1; D is perhaps TRBD1 (5 bases). V lost 3 bases and J 3 bases, leaving 11 bases between the germline ends. The germline gives CDR1 PRHDT, CDR2 FYEKMQ (reference sequence). There are 14 residues in the CDR3.

The CDR3 region has the DNA TGCAGCGTTGTGGGCAGGGGCGGCGAGCAGTACTTC. It specifies CSVVGRGGEQYF. The chain is built from TRBV29-1 and TRBJ2-7, with D tentatively TRBD1 (6 bases). The germline V gene encodes CDR1 SQVTM and CDR2 ANQGSEA. This CDR3 contains 12 residues. V shed 4 bases and J shed 6 bases, with 13 bases lying between them.

About this clonotype itself: A much larger clone lies one base from this, so it may be a read error. The conserved phenylalanine or tryptophan is not found at the CDR3 terminus, so this likely reflects a read error. V and J are TRBV5-6 and TRBJ1-2; no firm D call. V dropped 0 bases and J dropped 8 bases, with 11 bases sitting between them. There are 13 residues in the CDR3. Germline loops: CDR1 SGHDT, CDR2 YYEEEE. Here the CDR3 DNA reads TGTGCCAGCAGCTTGGTGGAAACACTCGGCTACACCTCC. It is translated as CASSLVETLGYTS.

As regards this clonotype: In this CDR3 the conserved last residue, phenylalanine or tryptophan, is missing, so a read error is likely. CDR3 residues: CASSPVSPSYEQYS. CDR3 nucleotides: TGCGCCAGCAGCCCGGTGAGCCCTTCCTACGAGCAGTACTCC. The rearrangement links TRBV5-1 to TRBJ2-7; D is uncertain. The CDR3 length is 14 residues. Deletions cut 4 bases from V and 1 base from J, with 12 bases between. In germline, CDR1 is SGHRS, CDR2 YFSETQ.

This clonotype came up many times. The rearrangement links TRBV29-1 to TRBJ2-3, with 7 bases aligning to TRBD2. Germline CDR1 is SQVTM and CDR2 is ANQGSEA. Unmatched junction bases numbered 13, after V lost 4 bases and J lost 3 bases. This CDR3 has 16 residues. CDR3 in DNA: TGCAGCGTTGGCGGTGGGAGGCTAGCGGAAACAGATACGCAGTATTTT. Protein product: CSVGGGRLAETDTQYF.

This clonotype was counted ten times or more. The rearrangement joins TRBV30 to TRBJ1-1, with D possibly TRBD1 on 5 matching bases. V lost 0 bases to trimming and J lost 4 bases, with 12 bases between them. The germline V gene encodes CDR1 GTSNPN and CDR2 SVGIG (reference sequence). CDR3 size: 14 residues. The CDR3 bases are TGTGCCTGGAGTGTAGGGGCTGGGATCACTGAAGCTTTCTTT. This translates into CAWSVGAGITEAFF.

In this sample, this clonotype turned up many times. The chain couples TRBV28 to TRBJ2-4, with 14 bases aligning to TRBD2. The V and J ends lost 3 bases and 5 bases, in that order; junction bases with no gene match: 3. This CDR3 is built from 16 residues. Germline values: CDR1 MDHEN, CDR2 SYDVKM. The CDR3 coding sequence is TGTGCCAGCAGTTTTCGGACTAGCGGGAGGCAAAACATTCAGTACTTC. It translates to CASSFRTSGRQNIQYF.

This clonotype was seen many times. The V gene is TRBV20-1, the J gene TRBJ2-1, with 7 bases identical to TRBD1. J lost 0 bases, V lost 6 bases, and 8 bases had no gene match. This CDR3 spans 15 amino acids. Germline assignment: CDR1 DFQATT and CDR2 SNEGSKA (reference sequence). The CDR3 sequence is CSANTGETSYNEQFF. The CDR3 DNA follows: TGCAGTGCCAACACAGGGGAAACCTCCTACAATGAGCAGTTCTTC.

This clonotype has at least ten counts. This chain uses TRBV5-6 with TRBJ1-1; D remains ambiguous. In germline, CDR1 is SGHDT, CDR2 YYEEEE. The CDR3 runs 13 residues. Trimming removed 0 bases at V and 4 bases at J, with 7 bases between. The CDR3 protein is CASSLVPGTEAFF. In DNA, the CDR3 is TGTGCCAGCAGCTTGGTCCCGGGCACTGAAGCTTTCTTT.

The sample holds many counts of this clonotype. V is TRBV7-2 and J is TRBJ2-5; TRBD2 matches 10 bases. The J segment lost 5 bases and the V segment lost 4 bases, leaving 4 bases of the junction unmatched. Germline V gene data show CDR1 as SGHTA and CDR2 as FQGNSA. This CDR3 has 14 residues. CDR3 region: CASSSSGRAETQYF. The CDR3, as DNA: TGTGCCAGCAGCTCTAGCGGGAGAGCGGAGACCCAGTACTTC.

V and J are TRBV12-3 or TRBV12-4 and TRBJ2-2, with 8 positions matching TRBD2. The CDR3 runs to 15 residues. Losses at the gene ends were 3 bases for V and 4 bases for J; bases not matched to a gene: 4. The CDR3 sequence: CASSLTGGLTGELFF. DNA for the CDR3: TGTGCCAGCAGTTTGACGGGGGGGCTCACCGGGGAGCTGTTTTTT.

This clonotype was seen at least ten times. V and J are TRBV28 and TRBJ2-7, with 9 bases fitting TRBD1. The V gene's germline CDR1 is MDHEN and CDR2 SYDVKM. Unmatched junction bases numbered 10, after V lost 5 bases and J lost 2 bases. There are 16 residues in the CDR3. DNA for the CDR3: TGTGCCAGCAGTCCATTCGGGACAGGGCAAACCTACGAGCAGTACTTC. Translation: CASSPFGTGQTYEQYF.

In this sample, this clonotype turned up a few times. The chain has TRBV4-1 and TRBJ1-2; D remains ambiguous. Trimming cost V 3 bases and J 7 bases, with 18 bases left between them. The CDR3 consists of 15 residues. CDR1 is MGHRA and CDR2 is YSYEKL in the germline V gene. Here the CDR3 reads CASSQIRYEDAGYTF. In DNA form, the CDR3 reads TGCGCCAGCAGCCAGATACGGTACGAGGATGCTGGCTACACCTTC.

The rearrangement uses TRBV9 and TRBJ1-1; possible D gene TRBD1, 6 bases. Deletions cut 7 bases from V and 5 bases from J, with 12 bases between. CDR1 is SGDLS, CDR2 YYNGEE, per germline. The CDR3 length is 12 residues. In DNA form, the CDR3 reads TGTGCCAGCGGCCCTCAGGGGACTGAAGCTTTCTTT. Protein product: CASGPQGTEAFF.

The chain is built from TRBV19 and TRBJ1-4; D remains unclear. The germline CDR1 and CDR2 sequences are LNHDA and SQIVND (reference sequence). The CDR3 contains 11 residues. V was pared by 8 bases and J by 10 bases, with 11 bases between. The DNA for the CDR3 is TGTGCCAGTGCCGGACTTTTAAAACTGTTTTTT. This translates into CASAGLLKLFF.

This clonotype was recorded many times. The V call is TRBV4-1, the J call TRBJ2-1, with D unresolved. CDR1 and CDR2 from the germline V gene are MGHRA and YSYEKL. The CDR3 length is 13 residues. The V end lost 3 bases, the J end lost 6 bases, and 9 bases lay between the germline ends. The CDR3 DNA is TGCGCCAGCAGCCAGGCCTATGGCAATGAGCAGTTCTTC. Translating it yields CASSQAYGNEQFF.

Details on this clonotype: This sequence may be a read error, since a much larger clone differs from it by one base. The rearrangement links TRBV6-6 to TRBJ2-2, with a tentative D call TRBD2 (6 bases). Trimming removed 11 bases at V and 6 bases at J, with 13 bases between. CDR3 size: 12 residues. Germline V gene data show CDR1 as MNHNY and CDR2 as SVGAGI (reference sequence). CDR3 nucleotide sequence: TGTGCCGGGGACTTTGGCGCCGGGGAGCTGTTTTTT. It codes for CAGDFGAGELFF.

This clonotype was seen many times. The genes are TRBV28 and TRBJ2-3; weak D call: TRBD2 (6 bases). Germline CDR1 is MDHEN and CDR2 is SYDVKM. Trimming stripped 7 bases from V and 8 bases from J, with 22 bases between. The CDR3 spans 15 residues. As DNA, the CDR3 is TGTGCCAGCATAAGGACAACCGGGACTTTAGGTACGCAGTATTTT. This translates into CASIRTTGTLGTQYF.